The 8 T cell receptor beta chains below all came from one sample that was sequenced in a study of early T cells in non-severe SARS-CoV-2 infection (dated by TCRdb to the early 2020s). Library preparation was by 5' RACE. Instrument used: NextSeq 500. Using fastp trimming at Q25 and MiXCR clonotype assembly, TCRdb reanalyzed the public sequencing data and kept in-frame beta chains. Rows merge per CDR3 protein into single entries with the most common DNA and genes. The sample profile shows over 80,000 distinct CDR3 sequences; around 14% of them were found once. Of the sample, around 9.9% falls within the top ten clones. The sequenced material came from whole blood. The receptor set was obtained from an adult who was a healthcare worker with PCR-confirmed SARS-CoV-2 infection or an uninfected control (not recorded which).

The chain employs TRBV11-2 and TRBJ1-3; D gene uncertain. CDR3 size: 16 residues. CDR1 and CDR2 (germline): SGHAT, FQNNGV. Trimming removed 1 base at V and 0 bases at J, with 10 bases between. CDR3 amino acids: CASSLVTVDSGNTIYF. The CDR3 DNA reads TGTGCCAGCAGCTTAGTCACAGTGGACTCTGGAAACACCATATATTTT.

J is TRBJ1-1 and V is TRBV12-3 or TRBV12-4; D is ambiguous. V was pared by 6 bases and J by 0 bases, with 8 bases between. CDR3 length: 13 residues. CDR3 sequence (DNA): TGTGCCAGCAGGGACCAGTTGAACACTGAAGCTTTCTTT. It specifies CASRDQLNTEAFF.

This clonotype has ten or more counts. The CDR3 DNA sequence: TGCGCCAGCAGCCCGGGACAGGGGCCATACGAGCAGTACTTC. Its translation is CASSPGQGPYEQYF. The gene calls are TRBV5-1 and TRBJ2-7, with 10 positions matching TRBD1. Germline V gives CDR1 SGHRS, CDR2 YFSETQ. The CDR3 consists of 14 residues. The ends lost 4 bases at V and 4 bases at J; junction bases unmatched: 5.

There are many counts of this clonotype. The chain employs TRBV6-5 and TRBJ1-5; 8 bases align to TRBD1. The CDR3 length is 13 residues. Per germline, CDR1 MNHEY and CDR2 SVGAGI. The trim removed 5 bases at V and 9 bases at J, leaving 6 bases unmatched. Here the CDR3 reads CASSQQGELPQHF. In DNA form, the CDR3 reads TGTGCCAGCAGTCAACAGGGGGAGCTGCCCCAGCATTTT.

In its sample, this clonotype was seen many times. The chain recombines TRBV5-1 with TRBJ2-6; no clear D. This CDR3 is 17 amino acids long. The germline V gene has CDR1 SGHRS and CDR2 YFSETQ. Trimming removed 4 bases from V and 1 base from J, with 15 bases in between. The CDR3 DNA reads TGCGCCAGCAGCGCGGACCGGGTGGCGTCTGGGGCCAACGTCCTGACTTTC. Translated: CASSADRVASGANVLTF.

This clonotype came up a few times. The rearrangement uses TRBV3-1 and TRBJ2-5; perhaps D is TRBD1 or TRBD2 (6 bases each). CDR1 is LGHDT, CDR2 YNNKEL, per germline (reference sequence). The CDR3 totals 15 residues. V gave up 7 bases and J gave up 2 bases, with 17 bases separating them. The DNA of the CDR3 is TGTGCCAGCACCCATCTGAGGGGGAGGCAAGAGACCCAGTACTTC. This encodes CASTHLRGRQETQYF.

V usage is TRBV25-1 and J usage is TRBJ2-3, with D perhaps TRBD1 or TRBD2 (5 bases each). CDR1 and CDR2 (germline): MGHDK, SYGVNS. The CDR3 consists of 14 residues. Trimming left V 1 base short and J 6 bases short, with 11 bases between. CDR3 region: CASSEFRGGDTQYF. CDR3 nucleotide sequence: TGTGCCAGCAGTGAATTTAGGGGCGGGGATACGCAGTATTTT.

The CDR3 DNA follows: TGCAGTGCTAGCGGGACATTTTATCAGCCCCAGCATTTT. Its protein is CSASGTFYQPQHF. The chain uses TRBV20-1 and TRBJ1-5; a possible D gene is TRBD1 (6 bases). Trimming shortened V by 3 bases and J by 5 bases, and 11 bases separated the two germline ends. CDR1 DFQATT and CDR2 SNEGSKA come from the germline V gene (reference sequence). The CDR3 loop spans 13 amino acids.